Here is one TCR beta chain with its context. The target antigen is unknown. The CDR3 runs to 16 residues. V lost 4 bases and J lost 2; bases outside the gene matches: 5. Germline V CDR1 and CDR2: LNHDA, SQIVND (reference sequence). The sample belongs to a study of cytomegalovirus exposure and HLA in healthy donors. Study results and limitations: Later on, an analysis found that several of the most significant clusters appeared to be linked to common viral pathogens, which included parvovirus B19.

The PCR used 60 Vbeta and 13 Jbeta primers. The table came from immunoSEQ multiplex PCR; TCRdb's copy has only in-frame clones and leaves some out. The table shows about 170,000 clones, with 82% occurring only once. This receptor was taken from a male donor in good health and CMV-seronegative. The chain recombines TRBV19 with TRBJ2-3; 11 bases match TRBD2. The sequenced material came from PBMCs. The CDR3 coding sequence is TGTGCCAGTAGTACACCTAGCGGGGGGACCACAGATACGCAGTATTTT. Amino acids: CASSTPSGGTTDTQYF.